This T cell receptor (beta chain) was recovered during a study of T cell responses to AZD1222 COVID-19 vaccine. Study observations and caveats: Baseline seropositives among AZD1222 recipients totaled only 5 to 7. Donors in the cohort were predominantly white British and more often female, and clonal diversity was possibly underestimated. Repertoires were sampled only after the peak T cell response.

Details on this clone: The antigen is unknown.

The assay was immunoSEQ multiplex PCR, and TCRdb's table has in-frame clones only and misses some. Here the sample spans about 140,000 clones, around 90% being singletons. This CDR3 has 15 residues. CDR1 is MGHDK, CDR2 SYGVNS, per germline. J gave up 4 bases and V 2 bases, and 7 bases lay outside the gene matches. The J gene is TRBJ1-1, the V gene TRBV25-1; TRBD1 matches at 7 bases. This TCR was sampled from an adult in good health. The starting material was peripheral blood, obtained on day 0 of AZD1222 vaccination. CDR3 sequence reads: CASSEGTAAFTEAFF. CDR3 sequence (DNA): TGTGCCAGCAGTGAAGGGACAGCCGCTTTCACTGAAGCTTTCTTT.